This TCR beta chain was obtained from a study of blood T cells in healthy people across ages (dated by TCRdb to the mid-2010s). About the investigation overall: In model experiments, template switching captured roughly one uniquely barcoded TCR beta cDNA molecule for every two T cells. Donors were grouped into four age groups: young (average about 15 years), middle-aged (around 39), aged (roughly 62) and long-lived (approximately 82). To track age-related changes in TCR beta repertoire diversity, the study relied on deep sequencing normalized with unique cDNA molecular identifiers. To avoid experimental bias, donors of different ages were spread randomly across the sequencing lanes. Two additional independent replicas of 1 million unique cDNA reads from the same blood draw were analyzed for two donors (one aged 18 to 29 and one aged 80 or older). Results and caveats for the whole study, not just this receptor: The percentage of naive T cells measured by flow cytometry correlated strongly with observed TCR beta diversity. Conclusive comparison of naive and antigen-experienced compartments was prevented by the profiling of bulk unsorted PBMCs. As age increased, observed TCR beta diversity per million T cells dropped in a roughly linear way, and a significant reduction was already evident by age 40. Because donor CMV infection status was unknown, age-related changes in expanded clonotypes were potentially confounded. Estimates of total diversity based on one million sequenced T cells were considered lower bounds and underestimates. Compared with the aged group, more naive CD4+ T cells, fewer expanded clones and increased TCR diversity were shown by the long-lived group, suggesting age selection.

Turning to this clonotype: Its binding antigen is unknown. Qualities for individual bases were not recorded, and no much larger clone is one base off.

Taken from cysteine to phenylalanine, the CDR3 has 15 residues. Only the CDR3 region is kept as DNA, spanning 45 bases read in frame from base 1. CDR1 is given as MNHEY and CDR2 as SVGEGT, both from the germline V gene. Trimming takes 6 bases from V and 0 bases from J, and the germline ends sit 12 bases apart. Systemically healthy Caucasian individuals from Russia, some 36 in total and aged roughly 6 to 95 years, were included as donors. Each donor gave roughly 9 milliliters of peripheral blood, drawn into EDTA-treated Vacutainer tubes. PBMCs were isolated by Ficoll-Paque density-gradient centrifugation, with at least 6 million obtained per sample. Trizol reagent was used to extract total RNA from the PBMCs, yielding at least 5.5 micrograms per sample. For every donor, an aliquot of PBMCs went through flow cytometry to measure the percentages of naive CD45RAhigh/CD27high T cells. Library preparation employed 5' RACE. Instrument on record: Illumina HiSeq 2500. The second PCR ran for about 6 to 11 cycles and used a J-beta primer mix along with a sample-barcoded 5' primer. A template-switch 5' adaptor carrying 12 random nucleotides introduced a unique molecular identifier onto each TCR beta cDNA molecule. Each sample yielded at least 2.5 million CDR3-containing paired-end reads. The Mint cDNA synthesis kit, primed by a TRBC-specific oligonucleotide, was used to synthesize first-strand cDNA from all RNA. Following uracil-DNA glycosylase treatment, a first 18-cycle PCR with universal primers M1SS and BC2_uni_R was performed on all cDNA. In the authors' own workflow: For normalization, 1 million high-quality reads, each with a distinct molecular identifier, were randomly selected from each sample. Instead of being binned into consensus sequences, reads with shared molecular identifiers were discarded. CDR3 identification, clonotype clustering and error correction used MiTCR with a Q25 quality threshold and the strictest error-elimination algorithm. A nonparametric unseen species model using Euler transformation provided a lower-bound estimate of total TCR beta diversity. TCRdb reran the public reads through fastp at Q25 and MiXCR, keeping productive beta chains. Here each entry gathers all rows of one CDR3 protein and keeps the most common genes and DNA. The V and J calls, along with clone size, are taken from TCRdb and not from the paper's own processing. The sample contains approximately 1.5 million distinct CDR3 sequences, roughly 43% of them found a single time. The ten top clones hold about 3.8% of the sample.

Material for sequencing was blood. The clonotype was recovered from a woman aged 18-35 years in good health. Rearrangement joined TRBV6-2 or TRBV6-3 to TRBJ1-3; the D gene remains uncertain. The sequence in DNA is TGTGCCAGCAGCGCGACAAGGGACTCTGGAAACACCATATATTTT. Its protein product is CASSATRDSGNTIYF.